Given below is one TCR beta chain in context. This clone was observed once. The target of this receptor is not known. No quality values exist for individual bases; no much larger clone is one base distant. The data are from a study of cytomegalovirus exposure and HLA in healthy donors (dated by TCRdb to 2017 to 2019). Study-level background: In an earlier analysis of some 550 of the donors, less than 350 Gb of sequence data and just under 120 million unique TCR beta sequences from about 179 million T cells were reported. To study patterns of TCR occurrence, a later analysis re-analyzed previously published TCR beta repertoires from 666 donors and added high-resolution HLA genotyping. Class I and class II HLA loci were covered by the typing at four-digit resolution. A separate validation cohort of some 130 different subjects was used in addition to the roughly 620-subject first cohort. Among almost 400 genotyped donors of the cohort, an average of approximately 250,000 unique TCR beta nucleotide sequences were sequenced per donor, approximately 20% of them non-productive. Rather than drawing on any new phenotypic data, the later analysis identified candidate immune exposures from TCR beta sequences and the way those sequences occurred across donors. An early release that covered fewer than 800 HLA-typed donors contained about 300 gigabases of sequencing data and tens of millions of unique TCR sequences. Using immunosequencing, the study profiled T cell repertoires from some 670 subjects and related those repertoires to cytomegalovirus serostatus. The genetic ancestry cluster associated with self-reported Caucasian donors included roughly 84% of the 350 to 500 genotyped donors. High-throughput TCR immunosequencing, statistical association of individual TCRs with disease status, and machine learning were combined to predict cytomegalovirus infection status. About five DR-DQ haplotypes were treated as single units for association and clustering because of strong linkage in the cohort. All discovery cohort repertoires had been generated on a single sequencing platform. To decide whether each TCR beta V gene segment behaved as functional or pseudogenic, an earlier analysis of several hundred of the donors relied on high-throughput TCR beta sequencing. The study aimed to test whether signatures of past pathogen exposure could be identified by cataloging public T cell receptors. In a later genetic analysis, genome-wide SNP genotypes for about three fifths of the roughly 670 donors were used, and that subset was treated as a discovery cohort. Donor age, sex, ethnicity and CMV serostatus were collected together with the repertoire data. The number of typed donors differed by locus: 629-630 for A, B, C, DRB1 and DQB1; 522 for DQA1; fewer than 610 for DPA1; and 400 to 480 for DPB1.

V is trimmed back by 0 bases and J by 5 bases, and the junction contains 2 bases that no gene match accounts for. The CDR3 covers 15 residues, taking in both the cysteine and the phenylalanine. This entry keeps only the CDR3 DNA: 45 bases, framed from base 1. CDR1 MGHRA and CDR2 YSYEKL are derived from the germline V gene. Overall results and qualifications from the work: Specific HLA alleles were associated with roughly 16,000 TCR beta sequences at a false discovery rate of 0.05 in a later analysis. Most TCR sequences were seen in very few donors, while some public TCRs were found in many individuals. The only immune exposure information available for the cohort was CMV serostatus. A later analysis reported that several top co-occurrence clusters appeared linked to parvovirus B19, influenza, CMV and Epstein-Barr virus. Because HLA typing was unavailable for some donors at each locus, only the typed subset was used in association tests. An association between a missense DCLRE1C variant and V-gene and J-gene trimming of TCR beta chains was found in a later genetic analysis and replicated in an independent cohort. Broadly in line with IMGT annotations, most TCR beta V segments showed up in productive rearrangements about 87% or about 30% of the time in an earlier analysis of 450 to 750 of the donors. The presence/absence analyses assumed that sequencing depth was roughly uniform across donors, and that assumption may not be true. The sequencing pipeline was judged likely to have produced a cluster of highly shared sequence variants as a technical artifact. Linkage disequilibrium might explain the correlated functional status among segregating V segments, but an unknown experimental factor could not be excluded. A later genetic analysis reported fewer N-insertions in productive TCRs among donors in an Asian-associated ancestry cluster than the roughly 720-donor mean. Some IMGT-functional V segments, including TRBV6-2 and TRBV6-3, could not be told apart with the 87-base-pair reads, so those segments were excluded. The earlier analysis of 587 of the donors excluded 15 to 20 rarely observed V segments, including chromosome 9 orphons, because counts were too low. Only TCR beta chains were sequenced in this cohort, and the absence of alpha or paired-chain data limited detectable features. A further reported finding was that TCR beta sequences accurately predicted the HLA-A and HLA-B alleles for most subjects in the first cohort. A later analysis found that most CMV-associated TCR beta chains appeared HLA-restricted, with HLA associations seemingly driven largely by CMV exposure. In vitro tests confirmed that a few of the cytomegalovirus-associated TCR beta chains recognize cytomegalovirus antigens. The study listed 164 TCR beta chains as associated with cytomegalovirus. In a later analysis, the rate of TCR association differed among HLA loci, with DRB1 alleles having the most associated TCRs and HLA-C alleles having the fewest. Assigning TCR associations to individual alleles was difficult when HLA alleles, especially DR and DQ, strongly co-occurred. It was suggested by the authors that the approach could potentially be generalized to other disease states and immunological phenotypes. A later analysis found that HLA-associated TCR beta chains were more clonally expanded and had lower generation probabilities than equally common non-associated chains. The classifier was reported to diagnose cytomegalovirus status with high specificity and sensitivity in both the original and validation cohorts.

The cohort was made up of approximately 670 healthy bone marrow donors. At the time of sampling, all cohort members were nominally healthy, though unrecorded immune exposures were likely present. The donor was CMV seropositive and was included in the group of 250 to 300 seropositive cohort members. Every donor gave a peripheral blood sample, and the peripheral blood mononuclear cells from that sample were used for TCR beta sequencing. The Qiagen DNeasy Blood Extraction Kit was used to extract genomic DNA from the blood cell samples. The library was produced with the immunoSEQ multiplex PCR assay. For the multiplex PCR, a mixture combining 60 forward primers for TCR Vbeta segments and 13 reverse primers for TCR Jbeta segments was used. A multiplex PCR assay on genomic DNA amplified the CDR3 region of rearranged TCR beta genes. On the Illumina HiSeq System, the amplified TCR beta libraries were sequenced as 87-base-pair reads. From the authors' description of their analysis: In a later analysis, tens of millions of unique TCR beta chains were counted across the 500 to 700 repertoires, and roughly 10 million of these chains were shared by at least two donors. To remove PCR and sequencing errors, raw reads were error-corrected and collapsed into unique sequences using a nearest-neighbor algorithm that merged closely related sequences. Alignment of CDR3 sequences to IMGT reference sequences was used to assign V, D and J gene segments. For a sequence to be retained, a match of at least six nucleotides was required to both a V gene segment and a J gene segment. A rearrangement was called productive if the CDR3 had no stop codons and remained in frame with V and J, and every other rearrangement was called non-productive. Following IMGT convention, CDR3 was defined as the stretch from the second conserved V-encoded cysteine up to the conserved J-encoded phenylalanine. The earlier analysis of some 540 of the donors excluded any sequence lacking an unambiguous match to a single V gene segment. An earlier analysis of several hundred of the donors classified V segments as functional when productive rearrangements were above 56.7% and as segregating when the standard deviation between donors was above 5%. To diagnose cytomegalovirus status from the catalog of TCR beta chain sequences, a statistical classification framework was built. V and J gene assignment, in a later analysis, came from comparing TCR nucleotide sequences with IMGT/GENE-DB human TR gene sequences. In a later analysis, CDR3 sequences and most-parsimonious VDJ recombination scenarios were assigned using the TCRdist pipeline. In a later analysis, every TCR beta chain was defined by the combination of its CDR3 amino acid sequence and its V-gene family, and reads without a unique V-gene family were dropped. To address suspected cross-contamination and a sequencing artifact, a later analysis removed around 600 highly shared, low-generation-probability nucleotide sequences. For each public chain, a later analysis derived a clonal expansion index from normalized ranks of inferred template counts within each repertoire. Generation probabilities in a later analysis came from a VDJ recombination model fitted to out-of-frame rearrangements, and those results were checked against IGoR. In a later analysis, TCR-TCR, TCR-HLA and TCR-CMV co-occurrence was scored with hypergeometric tests, and a repertoire-size bias correction was applied to TCR pairs. To estimate false discovery rates, a later analysis permuted the HLA or CMV assignments 20 times. A later analysis grouped co-occurring TCRs with DBSCAN, adding TCRdist sequence similarity when clustering within HLA-allele-positive subsets. For co-occurrence clustering, repertoires with fewer than 30,000 or more than 120,000 public chains were excluded, along with roughly five repertoires with anomalous nucleotide sharing. In its TCRdb copy, this immuneACCESS table keeps in-frame sequences only and misses some clones. Where compared with another copy, unresolved V genes explain less than half of these, and the others have no known cause. V and J calls and clone size are those listed in that table; D and trimming were worked out from the DNA. A total of roughly 110,000 clones appear in this sample, 79% of them only once. Clones ranked in the top ten supply 2.5% to 3% of the sample.

This clonotype was obtained from a woman aged 18-30 years in good health and CMV-seropositive. This chain is built from TRBV4-1 and TRBJ2-2; 8 bases in between match TRBD2. Sequencing input: PBMCs. CDR3 reads: CASSQELAATGELFF. The sequence in DNA is TGCGCCAGCAGCCAAGAACTAGCGGCAACCGGGGAGCTGTTTTTT.